Shown below are 26 T cell receptor beta chains from a single sample sequenced in a study of blood T cells in healthy people across ages (dated by TCRdb to between 2015 and 2016). The library was made by 5' RACE. The sample was run on an Illumina HiSeq 2500. A second 7 to 11 cycle PCR used a sample-barcoded 5' primer and a J-beta primer mix. TCRdb reanalyzed the raw reads on its own, using fastp at Q25 for trimming and MiXCR for clone calling, and kept in-frame beta chains. Each record represents a unique CDR3 protein, reported with the most common genes and DNA among its rows. The sample contains roughly 1,500,000 distinct CDR3 sequences, roughly 40% of them found a single time. Roughly 7.9% of the sample belongs to the ten largest clones. Sequenced: blood. The receptors shown here come from a woman under 30 in good health.

The V call is TRBV29-1, the J call TRBJ2-7; 7 bases align to TRBD2. This CDR3 spans 15 amino acids. Trimming removed 3 bases from V and 1 base from J; junction bases left unmatched: 9. Germline V CDR1 and CDR2: SQVTM, ANQGSEA. CDR3 in DNA: TGCAGCGTTGATTCGGGGGGAGGGTCGTCCTACGAGCAGTACTTC. This codes for CSVDSGGGSSYEQYF.

This clonotype was counted between two and nine times. The chain links TRBV5-1 to TRBJ2-7, with 12 bases lining up with TRBD2. Germline values: CDR1 SGHRS, CDR2 YFSETQ. The CDR3 sequence is 15 residues long. V was clipped by 1 base and J by 7 bases; unmatched bases: 6. CDR3 bases: TGCGCCAGCAGCTTGTCTCTAGCGGGAGGGCAAGAGCAGTACTTC. The encoded protein is CASSLSLAGGQEQYF.

The chain is built from TRBV30 and TRBJ2-5; TRBD1 is a possible D gene (5 bases). The V end lost 4 bases, the J end lost 4 bases, and 13 bases lay between the germline ends. The CDR3 has 13 amino acids. The germline CDR1 and CDR2 sequences are GTSNPN and SVGIG (reference sequence). The CDR3 DNA follows: TGTGCCTGGAATAAGGGGTCGGGAGAGACCCAGTACTTC. Translating gives CAWNKGSGETQYF.

The sample holds a few counts of this clonotype. V and J are TRBV4-2 and TRBJ2-7; no reliable D call. The CDR3 runs to 15 residues. V was shortened by 5 bases and J by 0 bases, with 14 bases between the two germline ends. CDR1 is LGHNA, CDR2 YNFKEQ, per germline. The DNA for the CDR3 is TGTGCCAGCAGCGTTACGGACGTCAGCTCCTACGAGCAGTACTTC. This gives the protein CASSVTDVSSYEQYF.

This clonotype was seen once. The chain has TRBV7-9 and TRBJ2-1; D is perhaps TRBD1 (6 bases). The CDR3 runs to 16 residues. V was cut by 1 base and J by 3 bases, with 13 bases left in between. Looked up from germline, CDR1 is SEHNR and CDR2 is FQNEAQ (reference sequence). DNA for the CDR3: TGTGCCAGCAGCTTAGGTCAGGGGCAAGACTACAATGAGCAGTTCTTC. It encodes CASSLGQGQDYNEQFF.

V usage is TRBV20-1 and J usage is TRBJ2-1; perhaps TRBD2 as D (6 bases). Trimming removed 3 bases from V and 4 bases from J, with 19 bases in between. CDR1 is DFQATT, CDR2 SNEGSKA, per germline (reference sequence). This CDR3 comprises 16 residues. CDR3 sequence: CSASLAPSGVYNEQFF. Written as DNA, the CDR3 is TGCAGTGCTAGTTTGGCCCCCTCGGGGGTTTACAATGAGCAGTTCTTC.

In its sample, this clonotype was seen many times. The V and J genes are TRBV5-1 and TRBJ1-4; 8 nucleotides agree with TRBD1. The CDR3 consists of 14 residues. Germline lookup yields CDR1 SGHRS and CDR2 YFSETQ. With 2 bases clipped from V and 6 bases from J, the junction kept 3 bases outside the gene matches. CDR3 region: CASSFETGDEKLFF. CDR3 in DNA: TGCGCCAGCAGCTTTGAGACAGGGGATGAAAAACTGTTTTTT.

V usage is TRBV5-1 and J usage is TRBJ2-3; TRBD2 matches 11 bases. The CDR3 is 18 amino acids. Germline-derived CDR1 and CDR2 are SGHRS and YFSETQ. V trimming: 0 bases; J trimming: 0 bases; junction bases outside the gene matches: 6. The CDR3 DNA follows: TGCGCCAGCAGCTTGGCACTAGCGGGGGCCCTGAGCACAGATACGCAGTATTTT. As protein: CASSLALAGALSTDTQYF.

This clonotype was detected only a few times. The V gene is TRBV7-2, the J gene TRBJ2-6, with TRBD1 matching 10 bases. The CDR3 consists of 18 residues. Trimming at V came to 5 bases and at J to 0 bases, leaving 7 bases not matched to a gene. CDR1 is SGHTA and CDR2 is FQGNSA in the germline V gene. The CDR3 bases are TGTGCCAGCAGCCTCCAGGACAGGGGGACCTCTGGGGCCAACGTCCTGACTTTC. This sequence encodes CASSLQDRGTSGANVLTF.

This clonotype occurred a few times. V gene TRBV9 combines with J gene TRBJ2-1; TRBD2 agrees at 7 bases. CDR3 size: 13 residues. The V gene end was trimmed by 3 bases and the J gene end by 6 bases; junction bases not matched to a gene: 3. Per germline, CDR1 SGDLS and CDR2 YYNGEE. The DNA for the CDR3 is TGTGCCAGCAGCGGACTAGCCATCAATGAGCAGTTCTTC. It is translated as CASSGLAINEQFF.

This chain uses TRBV7-9 with TRBJ2-1; unclear D gene. CDR1 SEHNR and CDR2 FQNEAQ come from the germline V gene (reference sequence). Trimming removed 4 bases from V and 5 bases from J, with 9 bases in between. The CDR3 totals 13 residues. This chain's CDR3 is CASSSTLNNEQFF. The CDR3 DNA sequence: TGTGCCAGCAGCTCGACCCTGAACAATGAGCAGTTCTTC.

The chain has TRBV10-1 and TRBJ2-2, with 8 bases identical to TRBD2. CDR1 and CDR2 from the germline V gene are WNHNN and SYGVQD (reference sequence). Losses at the gene ends were 5 bases for V and 3 bases for J; bases not matched to a gene: 2. There are 14 residues in the CDR3. The chain's CDR3 is CASSLAGYTGELFF. The CDR3 region has the DNA TGCGCCAGCAGTTTAGCGGGATACACCGGGGAGCTGTTTTTT.

This rearrangement joins TRBV6-5 to TRBJ1-1, with 10 bases aligning to TRBD1. CDR1 is MNHEY, CDR2 SVGAGI, per germline. Losses at the gene ends were 5 bases for V and 11 bases for J; bases not matched to a gene: 5. The CDR3 loop spans 12 amino acids. In nucleotides, the CDR3 is TGTGCCAGCAGTCGGACAGGGGGGGCCGCTTTCTTT. Amino acids: CASSRTGGAAFF.

This clonotype occurred a few times. The chain employs TRBV10-3 and TRBJ2-5; weak D call: TRBD2 (6 bases). The germline CDR1 and CDR2 sequences are ENHRY and SYGVKD. The CDR3 extends over 13 amino acids. V was shortened by 6 bases and J by 5 bases, with 13 bases between the two germline ends. CDR3 in amino acids: CAIRPAGLETQYF. The CDR3 DNA sequence: TGTGCCATCAGGCCGGCGGGGTTGGAGACCCAGTACTTC.

The rearrangement uses TRBV20-1 and TRBJ2-5; possibly TRBD1 for D (6 bases). Trimming removed 4 bases at V and 11 bases at J, with 23 bases between. CDR1 is DFQATT and CDR2 is SNEGSKA in the germline V gene (reference sequence). The CDR3 runs 14 residues. CDR3 bases: TGCAGTGCTATATACAGGGTCATGGTCAATGAGCAGTACTTC. Translating gives CSAIYRVMVNEQYF.

The V gene is TRBV4-1, the J gene TRBJ2-5, with a weak D call TRBD2 (5 bases). The end of the DNA aligns better with TRBJ2-1, so the J call may be wrong. The germline V gene encodes CDR1 MGHRA and CDR2 YSYEKL. The CDR3 covers 16 residues. As DNA, the CDR3 is TGCGCCAGCAGCCAAGAGAGGAGCGGCTCCCAAGAGACCCAGTTCTTC. Amino acid sequence: CASSQERSGSQETQFF.

The chain combines TRBV6-1 with TRBJ2-5, with 10 bases aligning to TRBD1. The end of the DNA fits TRBJ2-7 better, so the J call may be wrong. The germline CDR1 and CDR2 sequences are MNHNS and SASEGT. The CDR3 contains 18 residues. DNA for the CDR3: TGTGCCAGCAGTGAAATCGGGACAGGGGAGTGGATCCACTACGAGCAGTACTTC. Encoded protein: CASSEIGTGEWIHYEQYF.

This clonotype was seen more than once but under ten times. The CDR3 nucleotides are TGTGCCAGCAGTCCCGGACAGTATACGCAGTATTTT. Protein product: CASSPGQYTQYF. The chain combines TRBV12-3 or TRBV12-4 with TRBJ2-3; possibly TRBD1 for D (6 bases). Trimming took 5 bases from V and 7 from J, leaving 10 bases between them. The CDR3 has 12 residues.

This clonotype was counted between two and nine times. The rearrangement joins TRBV27 to TRBJ2-1; TRBD2 might be the D (5 bases). This CDR3 has 14 residues. From germline, CDR1 is MNHEY and CDR2 SMNVEV (reference sequence). Trimming removed 6 bases from V and 12 bases from J, with 21 bases in between. In DNA form, the CDR3 reads TGTGCCAGCAGCCCACCGGGTTCTTCTCGGGGGCAGTTCTTC. It yields the protein CASSPPGSSRGQFF.

This clonotype was picked up a small number of times. V gene TRBV12-3 or TRBV12-4 combines with J gene TRBJ1-2; D remains ambiguous. The CDR3 runs to 13 residues. V was shortened by 5 bases and J by 3 bases, with 10 bases between the two germline ends. CDR3 DNA sequence: TGTGCCAGCAGTCCTGGTTTTTACTATGGCTACACCTTC. It specifies CASSPGFYYGYTF.

The gene calls are TRBV7-9 and TRBJ2-3, with 10 nucleotides matching TRBD2. V trimming: 5 bases; J trimming: 4 bases; junction bases outside the gene matches: 12. CDR1 is SEHNR, CDR2 FQNEAQ, per germline (reference sequence). The CDR3 has 17 amino acids. CDR3 sequence reads: CASSELAGRNSPDTQYF. CDR3 bases: TGTGCCAGCAGCGAACTAGCGGGGAGGAACTCCCCAGATACGCAGTATTTT.

This rearrangement joins TRBV7-8 to TRBJ1-5; no firm D call. The CDR3 runs 15 residues. The V gene's germline CDR1 is SGHVS and CDR2 FQNEAQ. V dropped 4 bases and J dropped 1 base, with 11 bases sitting between them. In DNA, the CDR3 is TGTGCCAGCAGCTCAGACATTAGGAGCAATCAGCCCCAGCATTTT. The encoded protein is CASSSDIRSNQPQHF.

The V call is TRBV12-3 or TRBV12-4, the J call TRBJ2-5; possible D gene TRBD1, 5 bases. V gave up 5 bases and J gave up 5 bases, with 15 bases separating them. The CDR3 is 14 amino acids. CDR3: CASSVPGLEETQYF. The DNA of the CDR3 is TGTGCCAGCAGTGTTCCAGGGCTGGAGGAGACCCAGTACTTC.

This clonotype occurred many times. The J gene is TRBJ2-1, the V gene TRBV6-5; D not resolved. This CDR3 has 11 amino acids. V was shortened by 3 bases and J by 8 bases, with 5 bases between the two germline ends. Germline CDR1 and CDR2: MNHEY and SVGAGI. The CDR3 nucleotides are TGTGCCAGCAGTTATTCTGATGAGCAGTTCTTC. Amino acids: CASSYSDEQFF.

J is TRBJ2-7 and V is TRBV20-1; D not certain. Near its end, the DNA agrees better with TRBJ2-5, so the J call may be wrong. The CDR3 loop spans 11 amino acids. Germline CDR1 and CDR2: DFQATT and SNEGSKA (reference sequence). As DNA, the CDR3 is TGCAGTGCTAGGGCAGAAGAGACCCAGTACTTC. Translating it yields CSARAEETQYF.

The CDR3 spells CASNRGHSGANVLTF. CDR3 DNA: TGTGCCAGCAACAGGGGCCACTCTGGGGCCAACGTCCTGACTTTC. V gene TRBV2 combines with J gene TRBJ2-6; 7 bases agree with TRBD1. CDR1 is SNHLY and CDR2 is FYNNEI in the germline V gene. This CDR3 spans 15 amino acids. The trim removed 7 bases at V and 0 bases at J, leaving 3 bases unmatched.